Presented here are 26 T cell receptor beta chains from one specimen sequenced in a study of cytomegalovirus exposure and HLA in healthy donors. 60 Vbeta and 13 Jbeta primers were used in PCR. Assay used: immunoSEQ multiplex PCR; TCRdb lists only in-frame clones, some missing. The repertoire holds around 150,000 clones, with about 80% as singletons. The sample comprised PBMCs. The receptors come from a man aged 25-40 years in good health and CMV-seronegative.

This chain connects TRBV19 to TRBJ1-2; 10 nucleotides match TRBD1. CDR1 and CDR2 from the germline V gene are LNHDA and SQIVND (reference sequence). The V segment lost 6 bases and the J segment 9 bases; nucleotides outside the gene matches: 13. CDR3 length equals 15 residues. CDR3 in amino acids: CASSTRWTGGLSYTF. The CDR3 bases are TGTGCCAGTAGCACCCGATGGACAGGGGGTTTGAGCTACACCTTC.

CDR3: CATSRGGGITDTQYF. The CDR3 DNA is TGTGCCACCAGCAGGGGGGGAGGAATCACAGATACGCAGTATTTT. The chain couples TRBV15 to TRBJ2-3; perhaps TRBD2 as D (6 bases). This CDR3 is built from 15 residues. The ends were cut back, 3 bases at V and 2 bases at J, with 12 bases in the middle. Germline CDR1 reads LNHNV; CDR2 reads YYDKDF (reference sequence).

The rearrangement uses TRBV13 and TRBJ2-3; 15 bases map to TRBD2. The germline V gene encodes CDR1 PRHDT and CDR2 FYEKMQ (reference sequence). J lost 4 bases, V lost 3 bases, and 8 bases had no gene match. The CDR3 spans 18 residues. This CDR3 reads CASSFGTSGGLPSDTQYF. The CDR3 DNA sequence: TGTGCCAGCAGCTTCGGGACTAGCGGGGGGCTGCCCTCAGATACGCAGTATTTT.

The table lists this clone with a count of one. This rearrangement joins TRBV28 to TRBJ1-2, with TRBD1 matching 9 bases. The length of the CDR3 is 14 residues. Germline loops: CDR1 MDHEN, CDR2 SYDVKM. The V segment lost 8 bases and the J segment 2 bases; nucleotides outside the gene matches: 6. CDR3: CASGTGSANYGYTF. The CDR3, as DNA: TGTGCCAGCGGGACAGGGTCGGCCAACTATGGCTACACCTTC.

The chain is built from TRBV4-2 and TRBJ1-5; D ambiguous. Germline V gene data show CDR1 as LGHNA and CDR2 as YNFKEQ. The V and J ends lost 0 bases and 6 bases respectively, with 15 bases between them. CDR3 length: 16 residues. CDR3 in DNA: TGTGCCAGCAGCCAAGAGTTGTTACAGCATGGTCAGCCCCAGCATTTT. It encodes CASSQELLQHGQPQHF.

The chain uses TRBV7-2 and TRBJ2-3, with TRBD2 identical over 12 bases. The V gene end was trimmed by 7 bases and the J gene end by 6 bases; junction bases not matched to a gene: 2. Germline V gene lookup returns CDR1 SGHTA and CDR2 FQGNSA. The CDR3 consists of 13 residues. CDR3 protein: CASNLAGGDTQYF. CDR3 sequence (DNA): TGTGCCAGCAACCTAGCGGGAGGGGATACGCAGTATTTT.

The chain carries TRBV30 and TRBJ2-3; no definite D call. The CDR3 has 13 amino acids. Looked up from germline, CDR1 is GTSNPN and CDR2 is SVGIG (reference sequence). V dropped 3 bases and J dropped 0 bases, with 7 bases sitting between them. The CDR3 nucleotides read TGTGCCTGGAGGCGCGGCAGCACAGATACGCAGTATTTT. This encodes CAWRRGSTDTQYF.

This clone was picked up a small number of times. The rearrangement joins TRBV12-5 to TRBJ1-1; 7 nucleotides match TRBD1. Germline CDR1 LGHNT, CDR2 FRNRAP. The CDR3 spans 14 residues. The V gene end was trimmed by 4 bases and the J gene end by 7 bases; junction bases not matched to a gene: 9. The CDR3: CASGSGQSRGEAFF. For the CDR3, the DNA is TGTGCTAGTGGTTCGGGACAGTCAAGGGGTGAAGCTTTCTTT.

The chain links TRBV4-1 to TRBJ2-7; 13 bases match TRBD2. The V gene's germline CDR1 is MGHRA and CDR2 YSYEKL. Trimming took 4 bases from V and 2 from J; bases not matched to a gene: 5. This CDR3 spans 16 amino acids. The CDR3 nucleotides read TGCGCCAGCAGCCTCTTCGGGACTAGCGGGACCTACGAGCAGTACTTC. It encodes CASSLFGTSGTYEQYF.

This clone was recorded only once. This rearrangement joins TRBV6-1 to TRBJ2-2; 11 bases fit TRBD2. Trimming removed 5 bases from V and 3 bases from J; junction bases left unmatched: 2. From germline, CDR1 is MNHNS and CDR2 SASEGT. The CDR3 runs 15 residues. The CDR3 coding sequence is TGTGCCAGCAGTACTAGCGGGGGTTACACCGGGGAGCTGTTTTTT. Its translation is CASSTSGGYTGELFF.

CDR3 sequence (DNA): TGTGCCAGCAGCTGGGGAGCTGGTGAGCAGTTCTTC. This gives the protein CASSWGAGEQFF. The chain uses TRBV6-5 and TRBJ2-1, with a possible D match to TRBD2 (5 bases). V was cut by 6 bases and J by 9 bases, with 12 bases left in between. The CDR3 is 12 amino acids. The germline V gene has CDR1 MNHEY and CDR2 SVGAGI.

V and J are TRBV7-8 and TRBJ2-5, with D maybe TRBD2 (6 bases). CDR3 length: 14 amino acids. Trimming removed 7 bases at V and 3 bases at J, with 15 bases between. Germline CDR1 SGHVS, CDR2 FQNEAQ. The CDR3 nucleotides are TGTGCCAGCAACCTTTTAGGCGGGGAAGAGACCCAGTACTTC. Amino acids: CASNLLGGEETQYF.

The V gene is TRBV11-2, the J gene TRBJ1-1; 7 nucleotides agree with TRBD1. Germline loops: CDR1 SGHAT, CDR2 FQNNGV. Germline trimming cut 4 bases from V and 5 bases from J; bases unmatched to any gene: 7. The CDR3 runs to 14 residues. CDR3 in DNA: TGTGCCAGCAGCTCCATCAGGGGGTGGACTGAAGCTTTCTTT. This encodes CASSSIRGWTEAFF.

The chain uses TRBV29-1 and TRBJ2-1, with TRBD1 as a possible D gene (5 bases). V gave up 4 bases and J gave up 6 bases, with 10 bases separating them. The CDR3 is made up of 12 amino acids. Germline V lookup: CDR1 SQVTM, CDR2 ANQGSEA. The CDR3 DNA sequence: TGCAGCGTTGTCGCAAGGGGCAATGAGCAGTTCTTC. Translated: CSVVARGNEQFF.

This sequence joins TRBV6-6 and TRBJ1-5, with D tentatively TRBD1 (5 bases). V was trimmed by 7 bases and J by 0 bases, leaving 13 bases between them. The CDR3 sequence is 15 residues long. Germline V gene lookup returns CDR1 MNHNY and CDR2 SVGAGI (reference sequence). CDR3 DNA sequence: TGTGCCAGCACCCCCCCCGGGGGTAGCAATCAGCCCCAGCATTTT. It yields the protein CASTPPGGSNQPQHF.

V and J are TRBV27 and TRBJ2-1; the match to TRBD2 covers 7 bases. Germline CDR1 MNHEY, CDR2 SMNVEV (reference sequence). The V gene end was trimmed by 3 bases and the J gene end by 7 bases; junction bases not matched to a gene: 9. This CDR3 region has 15 residues. CDR3 DNA sequence: TGTGCCAGCAGTTTTGGGCTGGGGGGGAGGAATGAGCAGTTCTTC. It is translated as CASSFGLGGRNEQFF.

The genes are TRBV6-4 and TRBJ2-1, with 8 bases lining up with TRBD2. The CDR3 has 13 amino acids. With 6 bases clipped from V and 7 bases from J, the junction kept 5 bases outside the gene matches. The V gene's germline CDR1 is MRHNA and CDR2 SNTAGT. The CDR3 DNA reads as TGTGCCAGCAGAGCGGGAGAGGTAAATGAGCAGTTCTTC. Translated: CASRAGEVNEQFF.

This CDR3 reads CASSLRHRGRGHQPQHF. CDR3 sequence (DNA): TGTGCCAGCAGCTTACGGCATCGGGGCAGGGGTCATCAGCCCCAGCATTTT. The genes are TRBV7-2 and TRBJ1-5; D perhaps matches TRBD1 (6 bases). V was clipped by 2 bases and J by 5 bases, with 19 bases between them. The length of the CDR3 is 17 residues. Germline V gives CDR1 SGHTA, CDR2 FQGNSA. Full variable domain (rest looked up from reference TRBV7-2 and TRBJ1-5): GAGVSQSPSNKVTEKGKDVELRCDPISGHTALYWYRQSLGQGLEFLIYFQGNSAPDKSGLPSDRFSAERTGGSVSTLTIQRTQQEDSAVYLCASSLRHRGRGHQPQHFGDGTRLSIL.

The chain recombines TRBV6-1 with TRBJ1-2, with a weak D call TRBD1 (5 bases). The CDR3 is 15 amino acids. V was trimmed by 7 bases and J by 2 bases, leaving 17 bases between them. Germline CDR1 and CDR2: MNHNS and SASEGT. CDR3 DNA: TGTGCCAGCAACCCGGGGGGGGTAACGAACTATGGCTACACCTTC. It encodes CASNPGGVTNYGYTF.

This rearrangement joins TRBV19 to TRBJ2-1, with a weak D call TRBD2 (5 bases). The CDR3 is made up of 14 amino acids. The germline V gene has CDR1 LNHDA and CDR2 SQIVND (reference sequence). Trimming removed 4 bases from V and 9 bases from J, with 16 bases in between. CDR3 residues: CASSNDPLASEQFF. The DNA of the CDR3 is TGTGCCAGTAGTAATGACCCGCTAGCCAGTGAGCAGTTCTTC.

The table lists this clone with a few counts. The V gene is TRBV6-5, the J gene TRBJ2-5; 11 bases match TRBD1. The trim removed 2 bases at V and 4 bases at J, leaving 3 bases unmatched. The CDR3 sequence is 15 residues long. The germline CDR1 and CDR2 sequences are MNHEY and SVGAGI. The CDR3 spells CASSYMGQGGETQYF. CDR3 nucleotides: TGTGCCAGCAGTTACATGGGACAGGGGGGAGAGACCCAGTACTTC.

This clone was seen just once. CDR3 nucleotide sequence: TGTGCCAGCAGTAGTAAGGGGGGGAATCAGCCCCAGCATTTT. Encoded protein: CASSSKGGNQPQHF. The V gene is TRBV7-2, the J gene TRBJ1-5; maybe TRBD1 (6 bases). The CDR3 has 14 residues. Trimming took off 6 bases at V and 4 bases at J, with 13 bases between the two ends. Germline CDR1 is SGHTA and CDR2 is FQGNSA.

V and J are TRBV25-1 and TRBJ1-4; D unclear. Trimming cost V 0 bases and J 3 bases, with 8 bases left between them. CDR1 and CDR2 from the germline V gene are MGHDK and SYGVNS. The CDR3 runs to 15 residues. The CDR3 DNA sequence: TGTGCCAGCAGTGAATATTACGGGGCTAATGAAAAACTGTTTTTT. Translated, it gives CASSEYYGANEKLFF.

The V gene is TRBV7-8, the J gene TRBJ2-1; D is unclear. Trimming left V 0 bases short and J 5 bases short, with 14 bases between. There are 16 residues in the CDR3. CDR1 is SGHVS, CDR2 FQNEAQ, per germline. In nucleotides, the CDR3 is TGTGCCAGCAGCTTAGCCACAGCTCTACCCAACAATGAGCAGTTCTTC. It specifies CASSLATALPNNEQFF.

The gene calls are TRBV6-5 and TRBJ2-2; weak D call: TRBD2 (5 bases). Trimming left V 7 bases short and J 5 bases short, with 11 bases between. The CDR3 has 13 amino acids. CDR1 and CDR2 (germline): MNHEY, SVGAGI. CDR3 nucleotides: TGTGCCAGCAAGCCGAGGGTAACCGGGGAGCTGTTTTTT. As protein: CASKPRVTGELFF.

The chain combines TRBV7-2 with TRBJ2-1; D is perhaps TRBD2 (5 bases). Germline lookup yields CDR1 SGHTA and CDR2 FQGNSA. CDR3 length equals 16 residues. Trimming stripped 5 bases from V and 0 bases from J, with 14 bases between. The CDR3 spells CASSPLGGTSYNEQFF. Written as DNA, the CDR3 is TGTGCCAGCAGCCCCCTCGGAGGAACCTCCTACAATGAGCAGTTCTTC.